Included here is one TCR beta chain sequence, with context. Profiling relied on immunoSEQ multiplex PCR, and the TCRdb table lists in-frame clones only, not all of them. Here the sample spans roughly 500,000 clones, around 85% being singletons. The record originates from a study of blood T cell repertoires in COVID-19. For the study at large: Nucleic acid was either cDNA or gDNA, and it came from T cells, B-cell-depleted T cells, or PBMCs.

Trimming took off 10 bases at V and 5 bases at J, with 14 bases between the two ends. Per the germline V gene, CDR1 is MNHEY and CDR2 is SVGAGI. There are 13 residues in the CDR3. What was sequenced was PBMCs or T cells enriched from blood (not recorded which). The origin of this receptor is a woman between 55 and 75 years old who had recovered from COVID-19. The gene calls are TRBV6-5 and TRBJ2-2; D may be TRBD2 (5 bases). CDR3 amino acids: CATPRLLTGELFF. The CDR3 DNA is TGTGCCACCCCCCGACTATTAACCGGGGAGCTGTTTTTT.